The rows below give T cell receptor beta chains drawn from one sample of a study of shared clonotypes between healthy human individuals. The repertoire was sequenced with immunoSEQ multiplex PCR; TCRdb's copy has only in-frame clones and lacks some. The sample has roughly 2.6 million clones; just over 90% are singletons. The sequenced sample consisted of naive CD4+ T cells sorted from blood. Source of these receptors: a man aged 18 to 29 in good health. CDR3s leave out the opening cysteine and the closing phenylalanine or tryptophan. A D gene is named only where the DNA matches it firmly.

CDR3 protein: AISDGGRALGETQY
J gene: TRBJ2-5
V gene: TRBV10-3
D gene: TRBD2

CDR3 protein: ASSDNPSRGRNNEQF
J gene: TRBJ2-1
V gene: TRBV18
D gene: .

CDR3 protein: ASSPWTGNTIY
J gene: TRBJ1-3
V gene: TRBV7-2
D gene: .

CDR3 protein: AIRGGTAETQY
J gene: TRBJ2-5
V gene: TRBV10-3
D gene: .

CDR3 protein: ASSPRETQY
J gene: TRBJ2-5
V gene: TRBV6-1
D gene: .

CDR3 protein: ASSLGTSDNEQF
J gene: TRBJ2-1
V gene: TRBV5-1
D gene: TRBD2

CDR3 protein: ASSLGAGTDTQY
J gene: TRBJ2-3
V gene: TRBV7-2
D gene: .

CDR3 protein: ASRGTDTQY
J gene: TRBJ2-3
V gene: TRBV5-1
D gene: .

CDR3 protein: ASSLSGGGREAF
J gene: TRBJ1-1
V gene: TRBV27
D gene: TRBD1

CDR3 protein: ASSSQLAGGSNEQF
J gene: TRBJ2-1
V gene: TRBV6-5
D gene: TRBD2

CDR3 protein: ASSYYLKAYEQY
J gene: TRBJ2-7
V gene: TRBV6-5
D gene: .

CDR3 protein: ASSPLSGTAETQY
J gene: TRBJ2-5
V gene: TRBV18
D gene: TRBD1

CDR3 protein: ASSLSGHYQPQH
J gene: TRBJ1-5
V gene: TRBV7-9
D gene: .

CDR3 protein: ASARTRDFEQF
J gene: TRBJ2-1
V gene: TRBV7-8
D gene: .

CDR3 protein: ASGEQLGRIGTSGRNEQF
J gene: TRBJ2-1
V gene: TRBV5-4
D gene: TRBD2

CDR3 protein: ASSPSPGTVYEQY
J gene: TRBJ2-7
V gene: TRBV5-5
D gene: TRBD1

CDR3 protein: ASTPGEGRTYGYT
J gene: TRBJ1-2
V gene: TRBV7-8
D gene: .

CDR3 protein: AISESRETQY
J gene: TRBJ2-5
V gene: TRBV10-3
D gene: .

CDR3 protein: ASSLGLAGTDTQY
J gene: TRBJ2-3
V gene: TRBV7-9
D gene: TRBD2

CDR3 protein: ASSGGDRRNYGYT
J gene: TRBJ1-2
V gene: TRBV2
D gene: TRBD1

CDR3 protein: ASSYTGNRPYEQY
J gene: TRBJ2-7
V gene: TRBV6-5
D gene: .

CDR3 protein: ASSPTGIAGANVLT
J gene: TRBJ2-6
V gene: TRBV6-6
D gene: TRBD1

CDR3 protein: ASSLEVSSGNTIY
J gene: TRBJ1-3
V gene: TRBV7-9
D gene: .

CDR3 protein: ASSLSGGTQY
J gene: TRBJ2-3
V gene: TRBV7-3
D gene: TRBD2

CDR3 protein: ATSYGEGVGYEQY
J gene: TRBJ2-7
V gene: TRBV15
D gene: TRBD2

CDR3 protein: ASSLGRGLGTEAF
J gene: TRBJ1-1
V gene: TRBV5-1
D gene: .

CDR3 protein: ASSPGESSYNEQF
J gene: TRBJ2-1
V gene: TRBV7-6
D gene: .

CDR3 protein: ASSLGGGLRETQY
J gene: TRBJ2-5
V gene: TRBV7-9
D gene: .

CDR3 protein: ASQRPGTVDEKLF
J gene: TRBJ1-4
V gene: TRBV19
D gene: .

CDR3 protein: ASSEEGLAGGKTQY
J gene: TRBJ2-5
V gene: TRBV2
D gene: TRBD2

CDR3 protein: ARDRGNTEAF
J gene: TRBJ1-1
V gene: TRBV2
D gene: TRBD1

CDR3 protein: ASSLSGQGAKY
J gene: TRBJ2-7
V gene: TRBV5-4
D gene: TRBD1

CDR3 protein: ATGQGSPYEQY
J gene: TRBJ2-7
V gene: TRBV6-1
D gene: TRBD1

CDR3 protein: ASSTSVTGGYT
J gene: TRBJ1-2
V gene: TRBV28
D gene: .

CDR3 protein: ASRNRDRANQPQH
J gene: TRBJ1-5
V gene: TRBV2
D gene: TRBD1

CDR3 protein: ASSLDQTDTQY
J gene: TRBJ2-3
V gene: TRBV11-3
D gene: .

CDR3 protein: ASSLDGGSRTDTQY
J gene: TRBJ2-3
V gene: TRBV5-1
D gene: TRBD2

CDR3 protein: ASRKTGSGYT
J gene: TRBJ1-2
V gene: TRBV6-5
D gene: TRBD1

CDR3 protein: ASRPTLVTSTEAF
J gene: TRBJ1-1
V gene: TRBV28
D gene: .

CDR3 protein: ASSLERYSNQPQH
J gene: TRBJ1-5
V gene: TRBV5-4
D gene: .

CDR3 protein: ASSETPGGIFDEQY
J gene: TRBJ2-7
V gene: TRBV6-1
D gene: TRBD1

CDR3 protein: ASSSRGGATNEKLF
J gene: TRBJ1-4
V gene: TRBV6-6
D gene: TRBD1

CDR3 protein: ASSLAPDLTQY
J gene: TRBJ2-5
V gene: TRBV5-1
D gene: .

CDR3 protein: ASSPGTGGGQETQY
J gene: TRBJ2-5
V gene: TRBV5-1
D gene: TRBD1

CDR3 protein: AWIPLGRGLHEQY
J gene: TRBJ2-7
V gene: TRBV30
D gene: .

CDR3 protein: ASSFRENTEAF
J gene: TRBJ1-1
V gene: TRBV7-2
D gene: .

CDR3 protein: ASSLYPVGPDNSPLH
J gene: TRBJ1-6
V gene: TRBV27
D gene: .

CDR3 protein: ASSLRGGGTEAF
J gene: TRBJ1-1
V gene: TRBV27
D gene: .

CDR3 protein: ASSPSVSSGANVLT
J gene: TRBJ2-6
V gene: TRBV28
D gene: .

CDR3 protein: ASSGWTPGQTQY
J gene: TRBJ2-5
V gene: TRBV7-2
D gene: .

CDR3 protein: ASSVSGGGYGYT
J gene: TRBJ1-2
V gene: TRBV6-1
D gene: TRBD1

CDR3 protein: ASSSDRKLPYEQY
J gene: TRBJ2-7
V gene: TRBV7-9
D gene: .

CDR3 protein: ASSPRSVRGPDTQY
J gene: TRBJ2-3
V gene: TRBV7-8
D gene: TRBD1

CDR3 protein: ASSPMGGNTEAF
J gene: TRBJ1-1
V gene: TRBV18
D gene: .